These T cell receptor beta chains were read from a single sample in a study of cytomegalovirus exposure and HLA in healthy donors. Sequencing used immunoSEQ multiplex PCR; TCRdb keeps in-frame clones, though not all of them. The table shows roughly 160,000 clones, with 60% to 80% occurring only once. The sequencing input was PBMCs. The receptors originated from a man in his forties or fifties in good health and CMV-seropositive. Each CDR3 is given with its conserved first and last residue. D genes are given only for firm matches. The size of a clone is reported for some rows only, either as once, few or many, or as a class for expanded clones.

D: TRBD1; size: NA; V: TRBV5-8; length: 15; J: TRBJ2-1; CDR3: CASSSTGAAYNEQFF; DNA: TGTGCCAGCAGTAGCACAGGGGCCGCGTACAATGAGCAGTTCTTC
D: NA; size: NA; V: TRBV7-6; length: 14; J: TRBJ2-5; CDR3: CASIPKGLKETQYF; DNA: TGTGCCAGCATCCCAAAGGGGCTTAAAGAGACCCAGTACTTC
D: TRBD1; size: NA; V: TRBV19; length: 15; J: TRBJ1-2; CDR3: CASSFSRDRVNGYTF; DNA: TGTGCCAGTAGTTTCTCCCGGGACAGGGTTAATGGCTACACCTTC
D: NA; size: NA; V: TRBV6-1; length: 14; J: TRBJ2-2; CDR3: CASSYRGNTGELFF; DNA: TGTGCCAGCAGTTATCGGGGGAACACCGGGGAGCTGTTTTTT
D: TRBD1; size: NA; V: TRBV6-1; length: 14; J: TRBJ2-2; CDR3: CASRQGAGTGELFF; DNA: TGTGCCAGCAGACAGGGGGCGGGCACCGGGGAGCTGTTTTTT
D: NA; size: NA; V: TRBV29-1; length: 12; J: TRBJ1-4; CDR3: CSVGEGGEKLFF; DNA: TGCAGCGTTGGAGAAGGCGGTGAAAAACTGTTTTTT
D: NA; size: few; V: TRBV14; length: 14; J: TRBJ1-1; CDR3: CASSRGQRNTEAFF; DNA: TGTGCCAGCAGCCGAGGGCAGAGGAACACTGAAGCTTTCTTT
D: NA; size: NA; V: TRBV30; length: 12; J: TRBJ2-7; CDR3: CAWSVQAYEQYF; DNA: TGTGCCTGGAGTGTACAAGCCTACGAGCAGTACTTC
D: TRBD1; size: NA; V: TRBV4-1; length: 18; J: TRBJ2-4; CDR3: CASSQGALQGIAKNIQYF; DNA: TGCGCCAGCAGCCAAGGGGCTTTACAGGGGATAGCCAAAAACATTCAGTACTTC
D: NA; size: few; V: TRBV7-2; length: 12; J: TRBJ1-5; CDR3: CASSLGTFAQHF; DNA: TGTGCCAGCAGCTTAGGGACATTTGCCCAGCATTTT
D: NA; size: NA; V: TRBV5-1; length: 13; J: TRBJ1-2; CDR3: CASRSDWNYGYTF; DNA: TGCGCCAGCAGGTCGGACTGGAACTATGGCTACACCTTC
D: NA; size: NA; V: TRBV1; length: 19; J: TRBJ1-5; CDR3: CTSSQAPGQGWLSNQPQHF; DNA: TGCACCAGCAGCCAAGCCCCCGGACAGGGATGGTTGAGCAATCAGCCCCAGCATTTT
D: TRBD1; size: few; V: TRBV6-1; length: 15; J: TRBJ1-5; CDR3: CASTPDRGLNQPQHF; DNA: TGTGCCAGCACCCCGGACAGGGGACTCAATCAGCCCCAGCATTTT
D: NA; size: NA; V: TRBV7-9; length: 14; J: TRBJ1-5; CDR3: CASSSGLDNQPQHF; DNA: TGTGCCAGCAGCTCAGGGTTGGACAATCAGCCCCAGCATTTT
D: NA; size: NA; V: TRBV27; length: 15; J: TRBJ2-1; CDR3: CASSRTGNLKNEQFF; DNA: TGTGCCAGCAGCCGAACCGGGAATCTAAAGAATGAGCAGTTCTTC
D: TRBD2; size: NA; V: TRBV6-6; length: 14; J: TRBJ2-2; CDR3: CASSPGLVGGELFF; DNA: TGTGCCAGCAGTCCGGGACTAGTAGGCGGGGAGCTGTTTTTT
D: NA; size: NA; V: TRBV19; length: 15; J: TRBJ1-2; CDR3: CASTPRPSLNYGYTF; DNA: TGTGCCAGTACCCCCCGTCCCAGTCTGAACTATGGCTACACCTTC
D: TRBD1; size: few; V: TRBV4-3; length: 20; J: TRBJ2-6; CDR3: CASSSQISTGDNSGANVLTF; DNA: TGCGCCAGCAGCTCCCAAATTTCGACAGGGGACAACTCTGGGGCCAACGTCCTGACTTTC
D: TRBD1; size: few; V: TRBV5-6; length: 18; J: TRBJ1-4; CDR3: CASSLFEGGVSTNEKLFF; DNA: TGTGCCAGCAGCTTGTTTGAAGGGGGCGTCTCAACTAATGAAAAACTGTTTTTT
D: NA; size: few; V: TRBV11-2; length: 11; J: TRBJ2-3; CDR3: CASSFSDTQYF; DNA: TGTGCCAGCAGCTTCTCGGATACGCAGTATTTT
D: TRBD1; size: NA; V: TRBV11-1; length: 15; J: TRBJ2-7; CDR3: CASSLDRVPRYEQYF; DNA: TGTGCCAGCAGCCTTGACAGGGTCCCCCGTTACGAGCAGTACTTC
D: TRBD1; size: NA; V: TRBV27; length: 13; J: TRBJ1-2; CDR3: CASSPTGNYGYTF; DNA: TGTGCCAGCAGTCCGACAGGGAACTATGGCTACACCTTC
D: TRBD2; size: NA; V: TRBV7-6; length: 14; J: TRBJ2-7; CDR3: CASTPASGVGEQYF; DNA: TGTGCCAGCACCCCGGCTAGCGGGGTAGGAGAGCAGTACTTC
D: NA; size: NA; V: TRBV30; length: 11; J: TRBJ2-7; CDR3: CAWSASSEQYF; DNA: TGTGCCTGGAGTGCTAGCTCCGAGCAGTACTTC
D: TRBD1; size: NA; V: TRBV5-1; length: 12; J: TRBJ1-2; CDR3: CASSTTGAGYTF; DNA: TGCGCCAGCAGTACAACAGGGGCTGGCTACACCTTC
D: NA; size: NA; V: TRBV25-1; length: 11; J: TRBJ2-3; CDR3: CASSWGDTQYF; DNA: TGTGCCAGCAGTTGGGGCGATACGCAGTATTTT
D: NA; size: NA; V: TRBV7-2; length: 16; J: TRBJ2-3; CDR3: CASLLQTGFSTDTQYF; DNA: TGTGCCAGCCTGCTCCAAACAGGCTTTAGCACAGATACGCAGTATTTT
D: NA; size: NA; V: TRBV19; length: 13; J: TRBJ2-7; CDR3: CASSPGTLYEQYF; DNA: TGTGCCAGTAGCCCCGGGACACTTTACGAGCAGTACTTC
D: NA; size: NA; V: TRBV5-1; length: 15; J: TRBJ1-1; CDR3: CASSYGTVANTEAFF; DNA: TGCGCCAGCAGCTATGGTACGGTAGCCAACACTGAAGCTTTCTTT
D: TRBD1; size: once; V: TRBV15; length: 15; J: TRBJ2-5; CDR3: CATSRPGTGEQTQYF; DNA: TGTGCCACCAGCAGGCCCGGGACAGGGGAACAGACCCAGTACTTC
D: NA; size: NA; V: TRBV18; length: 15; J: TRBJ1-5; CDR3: CASSFAGDRRQPQHF; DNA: TGTGCCAGCTCATTTGCGGGTGACAGGAGGCAGCCCCAGCATTTT
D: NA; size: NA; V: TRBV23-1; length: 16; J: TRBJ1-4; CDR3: CASSQSPSYLNEKLFF; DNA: TGCGCCAGCAGTCAATCACCGTCCTACCTTAATGAAAAACTGTTTTTT
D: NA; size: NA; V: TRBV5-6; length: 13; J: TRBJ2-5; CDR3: CASTNTGSGTQYF; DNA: TGTGCCAGCACCAACACAGGGAGTGGGACCCAGTACTTC
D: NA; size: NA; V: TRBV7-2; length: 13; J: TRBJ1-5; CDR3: CANSLREEGPQHF; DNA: TGTGCCAACAGCTTACGTGAGGAAGGACCCCAGCATTTT
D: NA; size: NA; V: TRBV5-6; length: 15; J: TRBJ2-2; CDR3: CASSVALRNTGELFF; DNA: TGTGCCAGCAGTGTGGCCCTCAGAAACACCGGGGAGCTGTTTTTT
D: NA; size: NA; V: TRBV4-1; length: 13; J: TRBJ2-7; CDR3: CASSQVPSYEQYF; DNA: TGCGCCAGCAGCCAGGTTCCTAGCTACGAGCAGTACTTC
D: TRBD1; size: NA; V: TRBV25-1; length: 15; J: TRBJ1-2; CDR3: CASSGGGTGDYGYTF; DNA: TGTGCCAGCAGTGGAGGAGGGACAGGGGACTATGGCTACACCTTC
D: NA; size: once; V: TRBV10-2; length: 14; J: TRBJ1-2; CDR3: CASSESRANYGYTF; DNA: TGCGCCAGCAGTGAGTCGAGGGCTAACTATGGCTACACCTTC
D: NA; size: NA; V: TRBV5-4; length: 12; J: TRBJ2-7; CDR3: CASSKQGSEQYF; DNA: TGTGCCAGCAGCAAACAGGGAAGCGAGCAGTACTTC
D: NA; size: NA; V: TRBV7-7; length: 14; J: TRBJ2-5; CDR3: CASSLAGSPETQYF; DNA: TGTGCCAGCAGCTTAGCAGGGAGTCCAGAGACCCAGTACTTC
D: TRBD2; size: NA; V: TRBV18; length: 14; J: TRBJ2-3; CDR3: CASSRTSGGDTQYF; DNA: TGTGCCAGCTCACGGACTAGCGGGGGTGATACGCAGTATTTT
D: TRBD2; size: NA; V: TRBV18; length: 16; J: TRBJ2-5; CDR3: CASSPSPGTSFETQYF; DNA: TGTGCCAGCTCACCATCCCCCGGGACTAGTTTTGAGACCCAGTACTTC
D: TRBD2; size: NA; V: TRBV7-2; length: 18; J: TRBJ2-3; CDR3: CASSPPGLALGGTDTQYF; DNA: TGTGCCAGCAGCCCACCGGGACTAGCCCTGGGGGGCACAGATACGCAGTATTTT
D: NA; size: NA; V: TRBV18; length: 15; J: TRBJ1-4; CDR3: CASSPPGQPNEKLFF; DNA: TGTGCCAGCTCACCACCGGGACAACCTAATGAAAAACTGTTTTTT
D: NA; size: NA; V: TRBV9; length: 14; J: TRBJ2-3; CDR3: CASSVSTGTDTQYF; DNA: TGTGCCAGCAGCGTATCGACAGGCACAGATACGCAGTATTTT
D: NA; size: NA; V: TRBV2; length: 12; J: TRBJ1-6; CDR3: CASRALDSPLHF; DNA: TGTGCCAGCAGGGCTTTGGATTCACCCCTCCACTTT
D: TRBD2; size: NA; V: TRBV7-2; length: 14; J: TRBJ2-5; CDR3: CASSFAGGGETQYF; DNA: TGTGCCAGCAGCTTCGCGGGGGGCGGTGAGACCCAGTACTTC
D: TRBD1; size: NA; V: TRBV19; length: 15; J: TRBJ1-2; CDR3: CASSIRFDRVGGYTF; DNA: TGTGCCAGTAGTATCCGTTTCGACAGGGTGGGTGGCTACACCTTC
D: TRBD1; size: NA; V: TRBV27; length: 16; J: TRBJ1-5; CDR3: CASSKQGALSNQPQHF; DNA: TGTGCCAGCAGTAAACAGGGGGCATTGAGCAATCAGCCCCAGCATTTT
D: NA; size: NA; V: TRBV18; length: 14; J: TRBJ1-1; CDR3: CASSPQAVNTEAFF; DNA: TGTGCCAGCTCACCCCAGGCAGTGAACACTGAAGCTTTCTTT
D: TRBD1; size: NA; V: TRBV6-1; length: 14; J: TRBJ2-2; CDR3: CASRRTGGTGELFF; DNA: TGTGCCAGCAGAAGGACAGGGGGGACCGGGGAGCTGTTTTTT
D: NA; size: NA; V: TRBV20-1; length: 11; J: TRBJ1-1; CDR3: CSIRENTEAFF; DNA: TGCAGTATACGGGAGAACACTGAAGCTTTCTTT
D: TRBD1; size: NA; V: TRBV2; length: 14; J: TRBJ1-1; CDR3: CASSLTGDWAEAFF; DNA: TGTGCCAGCAGCCTGACAGGGGATTGGGCTGAAGCTTTCTTT
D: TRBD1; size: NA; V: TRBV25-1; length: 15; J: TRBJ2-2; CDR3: CASYQTGGNTGELFF; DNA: TGTGCCAGTTACCAGACAGGGGGCAACACCGGGGAGCTGTTTTTT
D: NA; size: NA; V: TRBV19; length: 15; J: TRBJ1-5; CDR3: CASSIRRQGNQPQHF; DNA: TGTGCCAGTAGTATACGGCGACAGGGCAATCAGCCCCAGCATTTT
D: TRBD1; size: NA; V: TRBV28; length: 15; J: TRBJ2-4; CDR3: CASSSGGSAKNIQYF; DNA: TGTGCCAGCAGTTCAGGGGGCTCGGCCAAAAACATTCAGTACTTC
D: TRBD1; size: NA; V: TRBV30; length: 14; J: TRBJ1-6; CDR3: CAWTQGTLNSPLHF; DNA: TGTGCCTGGACACAGGGGACTTTAAATTCACCCCTCCACTTT
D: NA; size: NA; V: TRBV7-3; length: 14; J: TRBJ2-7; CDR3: CASSLQAGSREQYF; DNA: TGTGCCAGCAGCTTACAGGCAGGGTCGCGCGAGCAGTACTTC